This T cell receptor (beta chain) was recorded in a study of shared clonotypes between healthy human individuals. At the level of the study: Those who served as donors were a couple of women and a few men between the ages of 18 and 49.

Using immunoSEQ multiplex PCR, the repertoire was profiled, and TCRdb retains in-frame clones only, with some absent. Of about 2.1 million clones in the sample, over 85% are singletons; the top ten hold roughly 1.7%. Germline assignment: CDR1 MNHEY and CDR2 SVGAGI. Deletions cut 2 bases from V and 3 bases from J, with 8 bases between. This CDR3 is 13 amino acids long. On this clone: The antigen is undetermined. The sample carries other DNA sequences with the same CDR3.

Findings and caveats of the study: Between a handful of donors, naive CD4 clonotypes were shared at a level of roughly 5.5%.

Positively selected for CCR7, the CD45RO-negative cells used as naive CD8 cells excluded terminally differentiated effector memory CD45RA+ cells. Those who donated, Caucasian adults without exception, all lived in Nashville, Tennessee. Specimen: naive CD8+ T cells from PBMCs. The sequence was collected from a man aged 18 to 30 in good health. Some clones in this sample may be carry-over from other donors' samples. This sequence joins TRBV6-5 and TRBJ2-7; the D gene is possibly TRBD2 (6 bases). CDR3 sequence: CASSYGRGYEQYF. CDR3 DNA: TGTGCCAGCAGTTACGGGCGGGGCTACGAGCAGTACTTC.